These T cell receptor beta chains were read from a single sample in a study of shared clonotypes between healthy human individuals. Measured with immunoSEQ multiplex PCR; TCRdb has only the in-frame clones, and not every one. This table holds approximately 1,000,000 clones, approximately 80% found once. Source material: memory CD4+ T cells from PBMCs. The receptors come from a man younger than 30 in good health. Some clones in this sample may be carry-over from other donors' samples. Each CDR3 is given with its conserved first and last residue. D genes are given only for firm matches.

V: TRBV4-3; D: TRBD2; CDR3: CASSQARVAGGQETQYF
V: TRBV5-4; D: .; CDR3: CASNPGGASYNEQFF
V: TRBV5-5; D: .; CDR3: CASSLGGHYEQYF
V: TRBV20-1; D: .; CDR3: CSATAGEQYF
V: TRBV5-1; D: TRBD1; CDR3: CASSLQGAYNEKLFF
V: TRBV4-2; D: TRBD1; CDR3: CASSQVLRQGYERQYF
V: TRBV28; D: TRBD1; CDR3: CASSFDTGGSFTDTQYF
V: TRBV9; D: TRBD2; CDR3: CASSLGTSGRRRSYEQYF
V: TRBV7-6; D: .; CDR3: CASSLDRPRRDTEAFF
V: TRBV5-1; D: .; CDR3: CASSSGRDAYNEQFF
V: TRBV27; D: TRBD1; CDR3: CASSLLGQGRGPQHF
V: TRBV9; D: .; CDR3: CASSVSRGADLSNEQFF
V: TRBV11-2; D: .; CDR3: CASSFTRTSRSYEQYF
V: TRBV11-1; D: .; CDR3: CASRIIGREDTQYF
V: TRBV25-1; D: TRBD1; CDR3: CASSRGDSYNSPLHF
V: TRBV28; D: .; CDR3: CASSLFRRAEAFF
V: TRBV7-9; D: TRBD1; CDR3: CAAWDRSDTGELFF
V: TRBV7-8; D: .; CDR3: CASSDPRANGYTF
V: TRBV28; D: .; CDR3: CASTNGGEGNTIYF
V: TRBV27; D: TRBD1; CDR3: CASSWGVGQGGQETQYF
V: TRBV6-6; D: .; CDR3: CASRLAPDTQYF
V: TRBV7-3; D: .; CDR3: CASSSTDYGYTF
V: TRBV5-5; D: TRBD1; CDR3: CASSLEGQTYNEQFF
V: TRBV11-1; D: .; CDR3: CASSFGTGNQETQYF
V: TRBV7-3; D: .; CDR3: CASSRTNSWYNEQFF
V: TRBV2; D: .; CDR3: CASRKNNEQFF
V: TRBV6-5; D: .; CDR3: CASKGGETNYGYTF
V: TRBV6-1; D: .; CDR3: CASSTLRQPQPQHF
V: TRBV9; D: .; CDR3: CASATTGDSYNEQFF
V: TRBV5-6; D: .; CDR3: CASSTTRAGRYEQYF
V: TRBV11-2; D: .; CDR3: CASSVLDSHNTEAFF
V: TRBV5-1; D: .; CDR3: CASSLVGTRDEKLFF
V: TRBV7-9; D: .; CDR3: CASSQDSGQETQYF
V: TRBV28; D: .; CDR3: CASTPGTADTQYF
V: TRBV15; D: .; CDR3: CATSSGRGYGYTF
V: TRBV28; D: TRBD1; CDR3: CASSFPRQGRETF
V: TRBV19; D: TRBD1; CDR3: CASSNTGGATEAFF
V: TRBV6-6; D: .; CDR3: CASRSSNTGELFF
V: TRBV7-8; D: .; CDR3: CASSQRHQPQHF
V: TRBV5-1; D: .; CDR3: CASSLASGSYNEQFF
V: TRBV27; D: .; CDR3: CASSWDLGETQYF
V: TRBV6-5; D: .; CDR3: CASSYLGWEKLFF